Listed below are T cell receptor beta chains from one sample, sequenced in a study of response to subunit inactivated influenza vaccine. TCRdb processed the RT-PCR reads anew with MiXCR; each CDR3 protein has one entry. The data hold about 580,000 distinct CDR3 sequences, with 14% observed a single time. Sequences were derived from PBMCs from blood, sampled roughly 12 days after vaccination. The receptors come from a man in his fifties or sixties who received an inactivated influenza vaccine. CDR3s include the opening cysteine and the closing phenylalanine or tryptophan. A D gene is named only where the DNA matches it firmly. For some rows the clone size is stated as once, few or many, or as a class when expanded; others skip it.

TRBV6-1,many,TRBJ2-5,TRBD2,CASSEALGTSAAGGTQYF,TGTGCCAGCAGTGAAGCGCTAGGGACTAGCGCAGCCGGGGGGACCCAGTACTTC
TRBV5-1,many,TRBJ1-6,NA,CASSLDLVSYNSPLHF,TGCGCCAGCAGCTTGGATCTGGTTTCCTATAATTCACCCCTCCACTTT
TRBV18,few,TRBJ1-1,NA,CASSPFERVGPEAFF,TGTGCCAGCTCACCTTTCGAGCGAGTTGGGCCCGAAGCTTTCTTT
TRBV4-3,few,TRBJ2-4,NA,CASSQDTSPNIQYF,TGCGCCAGCAGCCAAGATACATCCCCAAACATTCAGTACTTC
TRBV5-1,many,TRBJ2-5,TRBD1,CASSYGDRGYQETQYF,TGCGCCAGCAGCTACGGAGACAGGGGATACCAAGAGACCCAGTACTTC
TRBV5-1,once,TRBJ1-1,TRBD1,CASSYTGVTVNTEAFF,TGCGCCAGCAGCTATACAGGGGTGACGGTGAACACTGAAGCTTTCTTT
TRBV3-1,NA,TRBJ1-2,NA,CASSRGYYGYTF,TGTGCCAGCAGCCGGGGCTACTATGGCTACACCTTC
TRBV20-1,few,TRBJ2-7,NA,CSALLTWNYEQYF,TGCAGTGCCCTGCTAACATGGAACTACGAGCAGTACTTC
TRBV4-2,many,TRBJ2-1,NA,CASSQDLGEQFF,TGTGCCAGCAGCCAAGATCTGGGTGAGCAGTTCTTC
TRBV10-3,NA,TRBJ1-2,NA,CAITGGQGYTF,TGTGCCATCACGGGGGGCCAGGGCTACACCTTC
TRBV7-9,NA,TRBJ1-4,TRBD1,CASSLGQGIQKLFF,TGTGCCAGCAGCTTGGGACAGGGGATACAGAAACTGTTTTTT
TRBV28,NA,TRBJ2-7,NA,CASSLPIGGRLTYEQYF,TGTGCCAGCAGCCTACCGATAGGTGGACGGCTAACCTACGAGCAGTACTTC
TRBV4-1,NA,TRBJ2-1,NA,CASSQRFYNEQFF,TGCGCCAGCAGCCAACGGTTCTACAATGAGCAGTTCTTC
TRBV20-1,NA,TRBJ1-3,NA,CSARPAAGSGNTIYF,TGCAGTGCTAGACCTGCCGCGGGCTCTGGAAACACCATATATTTT
TRBV29-1,medium-sized,TRBJ2-1,NA,CSVASRLAPYNEQFF,TGCAGCGTTGCATCTCGGCTAGCCCCCTACAATGAGCAGTTCTTC
TRBV29-1,few,TRBJ1-1,NA,CSVEGQGNTEAFF,TGCAGCGTTGAGGGTCAGGGGAACACTGAAGCTTTCTTT
TRBV28,few,TRBJ2-7,TRBD1,CASTEGQGSSYEQYF,TGTGCCAGCACCGAAGGACAGGGGAGCTCCTACGAGCAGTACTTC
TRBV20-1,few,TRBJ2-7,TRBD1,CSARRTGKHEQYF,TGCAGTGCCCGCCGGACAGGGAAGCACGAGCAGTACTTC
TRBV5-1,few,TRBJ2-1,NA,CASSLERADNEQFF,TGCGCCAGCAGCTTGGAAAGGGCGGACAATGAGCAGTTCTTC
TRBV28,many,TRBJ2-5,TRBD1,CASSVPGQPEYF,TGTGCCAGCAGTGTGCCGGGACAGCCCGAGTACTTC
TRBV4-3,NA,TRBJ2-5,TRBD1,CASSQAYMGQWGQETQYF,TGCGCCAGCAGCCAAGCGTATATGGGACAGTGGGGACAAGAGACCCAGTACTTC
TRBV5-1,few,TRBJ1-4,NA,CASKNGQANEKLFF,TGCGCCAGCAAAAACGGGCAAGCTAATGAAAAACTGTTTTTT
TRBV6-4,NA,TRBJ2-2,NA,CASSPLTGTGWNSGKNTGELFF,TGTGCCAGCAGTCCCCTGACCGGGACAGGGTGGAATAGCGGGAAGAACACCGGGGAGCTGTTTTTT
TRBV5-1,NA,TRBJ2-3,NA,CASSSRDGESTDTQYF,TGCGCCAGCAGCTCCCGGGACGGTGAATCCACAGATACGCAGTATTTT
TRBV5-1,few,TRBJ2-7,TRBD2,CASSPEIAGAAYEQYF,TGCGCCAGCAGCCCCGAGATAGCGGGGGCCGCCTACGAGCAGTACTTC
TRBV12-3/TRBV12-4,many,TRBJ1-1,TRBD1,CASSRRQGNTEAFF,TGTGCCAGCAGCCGTAGACAGGGGAACACTGAAGCTTTCTTT
TRBV3-1,few,TRBJ2-7,NA,CASSHGILSYEQYF,TGTGCCAGCAGCCATGGGATACTCTCCTACGAGCAGTACTTC
TRBV7-8,few,TRBJ2-3,NA,CASSLGGESPRPSTDTQYF,TGTGCCAGCAGCTTAGGGGGCGAGAGCCCACGGCCTAGCACAGATACGCAGTATTTT
TRBV10-1,few,TRBJ2-2,NA,CASSKPGTSNTGELFF,TGCGCCAGCAGTAAACCCGGGACATCGAACACCGGGGAGCTGTTTTTT
TRBV18,NA,TRBJ2-1,TRBD1,CASSRTGMRDEQFF,TGTGCCAGCTCTAGGACAGGGATGAGGGATGAGCAGTTCTTC
TRBV6-6,NA,TRBJ2-7,NA,CASSQGRNYEQYF,TGTGCCAGCAGTCAAGGACGGAACTACGAGCAGTACTTC
TRBV4-3,NA,TRBJ2-1,NA,CASSQDGDSYNEQFF,TGCGCCAGCAGCCAAGATGGCGACTCCTACAATGAGCAGTTCTTC
TRBV3-1,few,TRBJ2-3,NA,CASSPNLGRSGDTDTQYF,TGTGCCAGCAGCCCCAATCTAGGGCGGTCTGGCGACACAGATACGCAGTATTTT
TRBV18,few,TRBJ2-5,NA,CASSPSSTQETQYF,TGTGCCAGCTCACCAAGTTCTACGCAAGAGACCCAGTACTTC
TRBV5-1,few,TRBJ1-1,NA,CASSLGAGHTNTEAFF,TGCGCCAGCAGCTTGGGGGCAGGACATACGAACACTGAAGCTTTCTTT
TRBV20-1,NA,TRBJ2-5,TRBD2,CSALSAGAGETQYF,TGCAGTGCTTTATCAGCGGGGGCTGGAGAGACCCAGTACTTC
TRBV5-1,few,TRBJ2-1,TRBD2,CASSLGPGLADHNEQFF,TGCGCCAGCAGCTTGGGGCCGGGACTAGCGGACCACAATGAGCAGTTCTTC
TRBV29-1,NA,TRBJ2-2,TRBD2,CSVGRLAGSTGELFF,TGCAGCGTTGGTCGACTAGCGGGGAGCACCGGGGAGCTGTTTTTT
TRBV20-1,few,TRBJ2-7,NA,CSAQTASGFKPLYEQYF,TGCAGTGCTCAGACGGCCAGTGGATTTAAGCCCCTCTACGAGCAGTACTTC
TRBV7-8,NA,TRBJ2-1,NA,CASSKGGVGGDEQFF,TGTGCCAGCAGCAAAGGGGGCGTGGGAGGCGATGAGCAGTTCTTC
TRBV14,NA,TRBJ1-1,NA,CASSQDFHTEAFF,TGTGCCAGCAGCCAAGATTTTCACACTGAAGCTTTCTTT
TRBV27,NA,TRBJ2-3,TRBD2,CASSFLGSSGRLTDTQYF,TGTGCCAGCAGTTTCCTCGGGTCTAGCGGGAGACTCACAGATACGCAGTATTTT
TRBV19,few,TRBJ1-5,NA,CASSIPPQSVDQPQHF,TGTGCCAGTAGTATTCCCCCTCAGTCTGTCGATCAGCCCCAGCATTTT
TRBV4-3,few,TRBJ2-3,NA,CASSQVDGRPTQYF,TGCGCCAGCAGCCAAGTCGACGGACGACCTACGCAGTATTTT
TRBV3-1,NA,TRBJ2-7,NA,CASSHGYEQYF,TGTGCCAGCAGCCATGGTTACGAGCAGTACTTC
TRBV7-9,few,TRBJ2-2,NA,CASSPGVLGTGELFF,TGTGCCAGCAGCCCAGGAGTATTGGGCACCGGGGAGCTGTTTTTT
TRBV10-3,few,TRBJ2-1,NA,CAIRDRVNERDDEQFF,TGTGCCATCAGGGACCGAGTGAATGAGAGGGACGATGAGCAGTTCTTC
TRBV12-3/TRBV12-4,few,TRBJ1-2,NA,CASSPGALMYGYTF,TGTGCCAGCAGTCCCGGTGCCCTTATGTATGGCTACACCTTC
TRBV29-1,NA,TRBJ2-1,TRBD1,CSAWGDRAPGSYNEQFF,TGCAGCGCCTGGGGTGACAGGGCCCCGGGCTCCTACAATGAGCAGTTCTTC